The 25 T cell receptor beta chains below come from one sample, sequenced in a study of blood T cell repertoires in COVID-19. Assay: immunoSEQ multiplex PCR; the TCRdb copy retains only in-frame clones and omits some. The sample gives around 300,000 clones, 89% of which show up once; more than 1.5% is in the top ten. The source material was PBMCs or T cells enriched from blood (not recorded which). The receptor set was obtained from a woman aged 60-75 years who had recovered from COVID-19.

This chain connects TRBV30 to TRBJ1-1; 7 nucleotides align to TRBD1. Germline V gene lookup returns CDR1 GTSNPN and CDR2 SVGIG (reference sequence). V was pared by 5 bases and J by 4 bases, with 4 bases of the junction left unmatched. The CDR3 runs 12 residues. CDR3 protein: CAWGQVATEAFF. CDR3 sequence (DNA): TGTGCCTGGGGACAGGTGGCCACTGAAGCTTTCTTT.

This clone appeared once. V gene TRBV2 combines with J gene TRBJ1-1; D may be TRBD1 (5 bases). Germline CDR1 SNHLY, CDR2 FYNNEI. CDR3 size: 13 residues. The V end lost 5 bases, the J end lost 12 bases, and 19 bases lay between the germline ends. The CDR3 DNA reads as TGTGCCAGCAGTCCGAACACCCCAGGGATACCTTTCTTT. Protein sequence: CASSPNTPGIPFF.

This chain joins TRBV2 and TRBJ2-7; 7 bases are a match to TRBD2. The junction had 11 bases not matched to a gene; V was cut back by 7 bases and J by 5 bases. Germline assignment: CDR1 SNHLY and CDR2 FYNNEI. There are 14 residues in the CDR3. CDR3 DNA: TGTGCCAGCACCGGGGGGAGGGGAAGAAACGAGCAGTACTTC. Translating it yields CASTGGRGRNEQYF. The variable domain in full, completed from reference TRBV2 and TRBJ2-7, reads EPEVTQTPSHQVTQMGQEVILRCVPISNHLYFYWYRQILGQKVEFLVSFYNNEISEKSEIFDDQFSVERPDGSNFTLKIRSTKLEDSAMYFCASTGGRGRNEQYFGPGTRLTVT.

The CDR3 reads CASRQEMNTEAFF. The CDR3, as DNA: TGTGCCAGCAGACAAGAAATGAACACTGAAGCTTTCTTT. This chain links TRBV2 with TRBJ1-1; no firm D call. V was cut by 6 bases and J by 0 bases, with 8 bases left in between. Germline values: CDR1 SNHLY, CDR2 FYNNEI. This CDR3 contains 13 residues.

There are a few counts of this clone. The chain combines TRBV5-1 with TRBJ1-4, with 10 bases fitting TRBD1. Looked up from germline, CDR1 is SGHRS and CDR2 is YFSETQ. CDR3 length: 14 amino acids. V lost 4 bases and J lost 8; bases outside the gene matches: 5. The CDR3 protein is CASSPGTGDEKLFF. CDR3 coding DNA: TGCGCCAGCAGCCCGGGGACAGGGGACGAAAAACTGTTTTTT.

The count of this clone is one. This rearrangement joins TRBV27 to TRBJ2-1, with 7 bases fitting TRBD2. The CDR3 length is 15 residues. V lost 2 bases to trimming and J lost 6 bases; unmatched junction nucleotides: 7. The germline gives CDR1 MNHEY, CDR2 SMNVEV (reference sequence). The CDR3 reads CASSLRDYRGNEQFF. In DNA, the CDR3 is TGTGCCAGCAGTTTACGGGACTACCGTGGCAATGAGCAGTTCTTC.

This chain connects TRBV15 to TRBJ1-1; D is uncertain. The ends were cut back, 5 bases at V and 0 bases at J, with 7 bases in the middle. CDR1 is LNHNV and CDR2 is YYDKDF in the germline V gene (reference sequence). This CDR3 contains 13 residues. CDR3 region: CATSGRLNTEAFF. CDR3 nucleotides: TGTGCCACCAGCGGCCGATTGAACACTGAAGCTTTCTTT.

This chain uses TRBV11-1 with TRBJ2-2, with TRBD1 identical over 9 bases. Losses at the gene ends were 6 bases for V and 6 bases for J; bases not matched to a gene: 8. Germline assignment: CDR1 SGHAT and CDR2 FQDESV (reference sequence). The CDR3 length is 15 residues. This CDR3 is CASSPDRGVPGELFF. In DNA, the CDR3 is TGTGCCAGCAGTCCTGACAGGGGGGTCCCCGGGGAGCTGTTTTTT.

The chain uses TRBV5-4 and TRBJ2-3; 9 bases line up with TRBD1. The trim removed 4 bases at V and 3 bases at J, leaving 6 bases unmatched. The CDR3 spans 15 residues. Germline CDR1 and CDR2: SGHNT and YYREEE (reference sequence). This CDR3 is CASSPDRGRTDTQYF. DNA for the CDR3: TGTGCCAGCAGCCCGGACAGGGGAAGGACAGATACGCAGTATTTT.

The rearrangement joins TRBV7-9 to TRBJ1-2; 10 bases match TRBD1. CDR1 SEHNR and CDR2 FQNEAQ come from the germline V gene (reference sequence). This CDR3 contains 16 residues. The ends lost 5 bases at V and 5 bases at J; junction bases unmatched: 11. The CDR3 nucleotides are TGTGCCAGCAGCCGTTGGACAGGGGGAGAGGGGTATGGCTACACCTTC. Protein sequence: CASSRWTGGEGYGYTF. Using reference TRBV7-9 and TRBJ1-2 for the parts outside the CDR3, the full variable domain is DTGVSQNPRHKITKRGQNVTFRCDPISEHNRLYWYRQTLGQGPEFLTYFQNEAQLEKSRLLSDRFSAERPKGSFSTLEIQRTEQGDSAMYLCASSRWTGGEGYGYTFGSGTRLTVV.

J is TRBJ2-1 and V is TRBV5-6; D possibly corresponds to TRBD2 (5 bases). V was clipped by 5 bases and J by 13 bases, with 10 bases between them. The CDR3 consists of 10 residues. The germline CDR1 and CDR2 sequences are SGHDT and YYEEEE. The chain's CDR3 is CASSLALQFF. The CDR3 DNA follows: TGTGCCAGCAGTCTAGCCCTTCAGTTCTTC.

This rearrangement joins TRBV4-1 to TRBJ1-2, with D maybe TRBD1 (6 bases). CDR1 and CDR2 (germline): MGHRA, YSYEKL. The CDR3 spans 15 residues. V was trimmed by 1 base and J by 3 bases, leaving 12 bases between them. The CDR3 protein is CASSQGRAGDYGYTF. CDR3 bases: TGCGCCAGCAGCCAAGGGCGGGCAGGGGACTATGGCTACACCTTC.

J is TRBJ2-7 and V is TRBV4-2, with 10 bases fitting TRBD2. The CDR3 consists of 16 residues. Trimming cost V 0 bases and J 6 bases; bases outside gene matches: 8. Germline V gives CDR1 LGHNA, CDR2 YNFKEQ. The DNA for the CDR3 is TGTGCCAGCAGCCAAGAACTAGCGGGGACCGTGGGCGAGCAGTACTTC. The encoded protein is CASSQELAGTVGEQYF.

V is TRBV4-1 and J is TRBJ1-3; D is unresolved. With 2 bases removed from V and 6 bases from J, the gap between germline ends came to 8 bases. CDR1 is MGHRA, CDR2 YSYEKL, per germline. This CDR3 comprises 13 residues. CDR3 amino acids: CASSQLVLNTIYF. The DNA of the CDR3 is TGCGCCAGCAGCCAATTAGTCTTAAACACCATATATTTT.

V gene TRBV5-5 combines with J gene TRBJ2-3; 7 nucleotides line up with TRBD2. The CDR3 totals 14 residues. V was clipped by 1 base and J by 6 bases; unmatched bases: 5. CDR1 is SGHKS, CDR2 YYEKEE, per germline (reference sequence). CDR3 protein: CASSLLQGGDTQYF. As DNA, the CDR3 is TGTGCCAGCAGCTTGTTGCAGGGAGGGGATACGCAGTATTTT.

This chain connects TRBV5-1 to TRBJ2-5; 8 bases agree with TRBD2. Germline CDR1 reads SGHRS; CDR2 reads YFSETQ. The V and J ends lost 0 bases and 5 bases, in that order; junction bases with no gene match: 3. The CDR3 consists of 14 residues. The CDR3 region has the DNA TGCGCCAGCAGCTTGGGCCTAGCGGGCGAGACCCAGTACTTC. This codes for CASSLGLAGETQYF.

The chain combines TRBV28 with TRBJ2-7; D might be TRBD2 (5 bases). This CDR3 is built from 16 residues. Trimming took 1 base from V and 0 from J, leaving 13 bases between them. Germline CDR1 is MDHEN and CDR2 is SYDVKM. Here the CDR3 DNA reads TGTGCCAGCAGTTTATTTGAGGGTTGGAGCTCCTACGAGCAGTACTTC. It yields the protein CASSLFEGWSSYEQYF.

J is TRBJ2-7 and V is TRBV3-1 (or the pseudogene TRBV3-2), with D perhaps TRBD1 (5 bases). V lost 10 bases, J lost 6 bases, and 19 bases lay in between. The CDR3 sequence is 13 residues long. The germline V gene has CDR1 LGHDT and CDR2 YNNKEL (reference sequence). The CDR3 is CATKQTAGFEQYF. CDR3 sequence (DNA): TGTGCCACTAAGCAGACAGCAGGCTTCGAGCAGTACTTC.

The chain has TRBV20-1 and TRBJ1-2; possibly TRBD1 for D (6 bases). Germline CDR1 and CDR2: DFQATT and SNEGSKA (reference sequence). The CDR3 spans 13 residues. Trimming took 3 bases from V and 8 from J, leaving 16 bases between them. The CDR3 bases are TGCAGTGCTAGTCTCACAGGGACCTTGGGCTACACCTTC. This gives the protein CSASLTGTLGYTF.

The genes are TRBV19 and TRBJ1-2; D might be TRBD1 (5 bases). Germline CDR1 reads LNHDA; CDR2 reads SQIVND (reference sequence). The CDR3 contains 14 residues. The V gene lost 3 bases and the J gene lost 5 bases, with 13 bases spanning the gap. Here the CDR3 reads CASSMTDPRYGYTF. The CDR3 DNA reads as TGTGCCAGTAGTATGACAGATCCTAGATATGGCTACACCTTC.

This clone was found once. This chain connects TRBV28 to TRBJ1-5; perhaps TRBD1 as D (6 bases). The length of the CDR3 is 15 residues. Germline-derived CDR1 and CDR2 are MDHEN and SYDVKM. The V gene lost 8 bases and the J gene lost 4 bases, with 18 bases spanning the gap. CDR3: CASGWSGARNQPQHF. CDR3 nucleotides: TGTGCCAGCGGATGGTCAGGGGCCCGTAATCAGCCCCAGCATTTT. The variable domain in full, with the rest retrieved from reference TRBV28 and TRBJ1-5, is DVKVTQSSRYLVKRTGEKVFLECVQDMDHENMFWYRQDPGLGLRLIYFSYDVKMKEKGDIPEGYSVSREKKERFSLILESASTNQTSMYLCASGWSGARNQPQHFGDGTRLSIL.

This clone has a handful of counts. The V and J genes are TRBV6-5 and TRBJ1-1; perhaps TRBD1 as D (5 bases). Germline CDR1 and CDR2: MNHEY and SVGAGI. The CDR3 extends over 14 amino acids. Between the trimmed V and J ends, which lost 8 bases and 2 bases, there was a span of 15 bases. CDR3 sequence: CASFQRQTNTEAFF. The CDR3, as DNA: TGTGCCAGCTTTCAGAGACAGACAAACACTGAAGCTTTCTTT.

The J gene is TRBJ1-6, the V gene TRBV6-4, with D possibly matching TRBD1 (6 bases). Germline values: CDR1 MRHNA, CDR2 SNTAGT. With 9 bases removed from V and 9 bases from J, the gap between germline ends came to 15 bases. The CDR3 sequence is 13 residues long. The CDR3 DNA reads TGTGCCAGTCGTCGGGGGGCAGGTTCACCCCTCCACTTT. Translated: CASRRGAGSPLHF.

This clone has just a few counts. The genes are TRBV9 and TRBJ1-5; 7 bases are shared with TRBD1. Germline V gene data show CDR1 as SGDLS and CDR2 as YYNGEE. CDR3 length: 15 residues. The V segment lost 3 bases and the J segment 6 bases; nucleotides outside the gene matches: 9. The CDR3 DNA follows: TGTGCCAGCAGCGCCAGTCAGGGGGTGGGTCAGCCCCAGCATTTT. As protein: CASSASQGVGQPQHF.

V is TRBV3-1 (or the pseudogene TRBV3-2) and J is TRBJ2-6, with 8 positions matching TRBD1. V shed 2 bases and J 2 bases; nucleotides not matched to a gene: 5. This CDR3 comprises 17 residues. CDR1 and CDR2 from the germline V gene are LGHDT and YNNKEL (reference sequence). The CDR3 bases are TGTGCCAGCAGCCAACGACCGGACAGGGCTGGGGCCAACGTCCTGACTTTC. It encodes CASSQRPDRAGANVLTF.